The 31 T cell receptor beta chains listed next were all sequenced from one sample in a study of Tregs in tolerant kidney transplant recipients. Libraries were prepared by immunoSEQ multiplex PCR; TCRdb keeps only in-frame clonotypes and omits some of them. Of some 64,000 clones listed, less than 98% were seen once; the top ten hold 0.34%. Sequenced material: Tregs from blood, taken before the transplant. All receptors derive from a human donor who received a combined kidney and bone marrow transplant.

V is TRBV5-8 and J is TRBJ2-1, with 11 bases that match TRBD2. This CDR3 has 15 amino acids. CDR1 SGHTS and CDR2 YDEGEE come from the germline V gene. V trimming: 0 bases; J trimming: 10 bases; junction bases outside the gene matches: 6. CDR3 loop: CASSLGLAGGSEQFF. DNA for the CDR3: TGTGCCAGCAGCTTGGGCCTAGCGGGGGGATCAGAGCAGTTCTTC.

The chain employs TRBV10-3 and TRBJ1-2, with 7 bases lining up with TRBD1. Per germline, CDR1 ENHRY and CDR2 SYGVKD. Germline trimming cut 8 bases from V and 2 bases from J; bases unmatched to any gene: 8. CDR3 size: 14 residues. CDR3 in amino acids: CAIGPLTGNYGYTF. The CDR3 DNA follows: TGTGCCATCGGCCCCCTGACAGGGAACTATGGCTACACCTTC.

The rearrangement uses TRBV11-3 and TRBJ2-7; 7 nucleotides match TRBD1. The V gene end was trimmed by 2 bases and the J gene end by 5 bases; junction bases not matched to a gene: 9. Germline CDR1 reads SGHNT; CDR2 reads YENEEA. The CDR3 has 15 amino acids. The CDR3 DNA reads TGTGCCAGCAGCTTATTGGGCCAGGGGGTCCACGAGCAGTACTTC. This translates into CASSLLGQGVHEQYF. Filled out from reference TRBV11-3 and TRBJ2-7, the complete variable domain reads EAGVVQSPRYKIIEKKQPVAFWCNPISGHNTLYWYLQNLGQGPELLIRYENEEAVDDSQLPKDRFSAERLKGVDSTLKIQPAELGDSAVYLCASSLLGQGVHEQYFGPGTRLTVT.

The chain uses TRBV7-9 and TRBJ1-1; 7 bases are a match to TRBD1. The CDR3 loop spans 12 amino acids. CDR1 is SEHNR and CDR2 is FQNEAQ in the germline V gene (reference sequence). The V and J ends lost 5 bases and 6 bases, in that order; junction bases with no gene match: 3. Here the CDR3 reads CASSQTGSEAFF. As DNA, the CDR3 is TGTGCCAGCAGCCAGACAGGGTCTGAAGCTTTCTTT.

The chain uses TRBV11-2 and TRBJ2-2, with D hard to call. Germline V gene lookup returns CDR1 SGHAT and CDR2 FQNNGV. The CDR3 consists of 12 residues. The germline V and J ends were trimmed by 2 bases and 7 bases, with 5 bases remaining between them. The CDR3 DNA sequence: TGTGCCAGCAGCTTAAGCGTCGGGGAGCTGTTTTTT. Its protein is CASSLSVGELFF.

The chain uses TRBV9 and TRBJ1-6, with a possible D match to TRBD1 (5 bases). Germline CDR1 and CDR2: SGDLS and YYNGEE. This CDR3 is built from 13 residues. The V end was cut by 4 bases, the J end by 10 bases, with 12 bases between. CDR3 sequence: CASSSQGYSPLHF. The CDR3 DNA sequence: TGTGCCAGCAGCTCCCAGGGTTACTCACCCCTCCACTTT.

The chain is built from TRBV10-3 and TRBJ1-1; TRBD1 matches at 8 bases. The CDR3 extends over 16 amino acids. Trimming removed 10 bases from V and 0 bases from J; junction bases left unmatched: 13. Germline CDR1 ENHRY, CDR2 SYGVKD. The DNA of the CDR3 is TGTGCCACCCAACCAAGACAGGGGCGTTTGAACACTGAAGCTTTCTTT. Its protein product is CATQPRQGRLNTEAFF.

The rearrangement joins TRBV6-5 to TRBJ2-5, with D maybe TRBD2 (6 bases). Trimming removed 8 bases from V and 7 bases from J, with 11 bases in between. Per germline, CDR1 MNHEY and CDR2 SVGAGI. There are 11 residues in the CDR3. CDR3 residues: CASGGEGTQYF. CDR3 sequence (DNA): TGTGCCAGCGGCGGGGAAGGGACCCAGTACTTC.

The gene calls are TRBV30 and TRBJ2-2, with D tentatively TRBD2 (5 bases). With 6 bases removed from V and 8 bases from J, the gap between germline ends came to 10 bases. Per the germline V gene, CDR1 is GTSNPN and CDR2 is SVGIG (reference sequence). The CDR3 sequence is 11 residues long. CDR3 sequence: CACSGGGELFF. The CDR3 DNA sequence: TGTGCCTGTTCGGGCGGGGGGGAGCTGTTTTTT.

The chain joins TRBV5-4 to TRBJ2-7, with 15 positions matching TRBD2. The CDR3 spans 14 residues. Germline trimming cut 5 bases from V and 6 bases from J; bases unmatched to any gene: 3. Germline CDR1 SGHNT, CDR2 YYREEE (reference sequence). The CDR3 reads CASSRGLAGGEQYF. The CDR3 DNA reads TGTGCCAGCAGTCGGGGACTAGCGGGGGGCGAGCAGTACTTC.

The chain uses TRBV19 and TRBJ1-6; D may be TRBD1 (5 bases). The V gene lost 2 bases and the J gene lost 6 bases, with 14 bases spanning the gap. This CDR3 has 16 residues. CDR1 is LNHDA and CDR2 is SQIVND in the germline V gene (reference sequence). This CDR3 is CASSILHGRGNSPLHF. DNA of the CDR3: TGTGCCAGTAGTATATTACACGGGAGGGGTAATTCACCCCTCCACTTT.

The chain uses TRBV10-3 and TRBJ2-7; 9 nucleotides align to TRBD2. Germline loops: CDR1 ENHRY, CDR2 SYGVKD. The CDR3 has 16 amino acids. The V gene end was trimmed by 0 bases and the J gene end by 9 bases; junction bases not matched to a gene: 12. CDR3: CAISESVAGEPTTQYF. The CDR3 DNA sequence: TGTGCCATCAGTGAGTCGGTAGCGGGGGAGCCTACGACGCAGTACTTC.

This chain joins TRBV7-2 and TRBJ2-5; D ambiguous. V dropped 2 bases and J dropped 3 bases, with 7 bases sitting between them. From germline, CDR1 is SGHTA and CDR2 FQGNSA. The length of the CDR3 is 13 residues. The DNA for the CDR3 is TGTGCCAGCAGCTTAATGGCTGAAGAGACCCAGTACTTC. Residues: CASSLMAEETQYF.

The chain is built from TRBV5-1 and TRBJ2-1; a weak D match, TRBD1 (5 bases). Germline V gives CDR1 SGHRS, CDR2 YFSETQ. The germline V and J ends were trimmed by 3 bases and 0 bases, with 10 bases remaining between them. The CDR3 has 15 residues. This CDR3 reads CASSSTGDSYNEQFF. CDR3 nucleotide sequence: TGCGCCAGCAGCTCAACAGGCGACTCCTACAATGAGCAGTTCTTC.

The CDR3 nucleotides read TGTGCCAGCAGTCGAGGACAGACCGAAGCTTTCTTT. Its translation: CASSRGQTEAFF. This sequence joins TRBV5-6 and TRBJ1-1, with D maybe TRBD1 (6 bases). Trimming took off 5 bases at V and 8 bases at J, with 13 bases between the two ends. Germline assignment: CDR1 SGHDT and CDR2 YYEEEE. The CDR3 covers 12 residues.

This sequence joins TRBV4-3 and TRBJ1-1; TRBD1 aligns across 12 bases. This CDR3 comprises 17 residues. The germline gives CDR1 LGHNA, CDR2 YSLEER. V lost 0 bases, J lost 10 bases, and 12 bases stayed unmatched. The CDR3 sequence is CASSQDRGQGALRGAFF. CDR3 in DNA: TGCGCCAGCAGCCAAGATAGGGGACAGGGGGCCTTACGAGGAGCTTTCTTT.

J is TRBJ2-7 and V is TRBV19; the D gene is possibly TRBD2 (6 bases). The CDR3 spans 15 residues. Germline CDR1 is LNHDA and CDR2 is SQIVND (reference sequence). V was trimmed by 3 bases and J by 0 bases, leaving 12 bases between them. The CDR3, as DNA: TGTGCCAGTAGTATGTCACGGGGGAGCTCCTACGAGCAGTACTTC. Its translation: CASSMSRGSSYEQYF. The variable domain in full, with the rest retrieved from reference TRBV19 and TRBJ2-7, is DGGITQSPKYLFRKEGQNVTLSCEQNLNHDAMYWYRQDPGQGLRLIYYSQIVNDFQKGDIAEGYSVSREKKESFPLTVTSAQKNPTAFYLCASSMSRGSSYEQYFGPGTRLTVT.

This chain joins TRBV10-3 and TRBJ2-1; weak D call: TRBD1 (5 bases). V lost 6 bases and J lost 7, with 10 bases in between. The germline CDR1 and CDR2 sequences are ENHRY and SYGVKD. This CDR3 region has 12 residues. CDR3: CAIRTTVNEQFF. The CDR3 nucleotides are TGTGCCATCAGGACGACAGTAAATGAGCAGTTCTTC.

This rearrangement joins TRBV4-1 to TRBJ2-6, with D unclear. V was cut by 4 bases and J by 0 bases, with 7 bases left in between. The CDR3 loop spans 15 amino acids. Germline-derived CDR1 and CDR2 are MGHRA and YSYEKL. Here the CDR3 reads CASSRERSGANVLTF. Here the CDR3 DNA reads TGCGCCAGCAGCCGAGAGCGCTCTGGGGCCAACGTCCTGACTTTC.

The genes are TRBV27 and TRBJ1-2; 8 positions match TRBD1. The CDR3 runs 18 residues. V trimming: 7 bases; J trimming: 5 bases; junction bases outside the gene matches: 21. The germline V gene has CDR1 MNHEY and CDR2 SMNVEV (reference sequence). The CDR3 sequence: CASTNRPGTGPWGYGYTF. The CDR3 nucleotides are TGTGCCAGCACCAACCGGCCCGGGACAGGTCCCTGGGGGTATGGCTACACCTTC.

This clone was observed once. This CDR3 is also generated by other DNA sequences in the sample. The CDR3 coding sequence is TGTGCCAGCAGCCTCAGGGGTTACGAGCAGTACTTC. Its translation is CASSLRGYEQYF. The chain employs TRBV5-4 and TRBJ2-7; D is perhaps TRBD1 (6 bases). The CDR3 has 12 residues. V gave up 4 bases and J gave up 4 bases, with 9 bases separating them. Germline V gene sequence: CDR1 SGHNT, CDR2 YYREEE (reference sequence).

The CDR3: CATSSSSIPEKLFF. Written as DNA, the CDR3 is TGTGCCACCAGCAGTTCTTCTATTCCTGAAAAACTGTTTTTT. V usage is TRBV15 and J usage is TRBJ1-4; no definite D call. CDR3 size: 14 residues. Germline V gives CDR1 LNHNV, CDR2 YYDKDF (reference sequence). V dropped 3 bases and J dropped 7 bases, with 12 bases sitting between them.

The CDR3 DNA sequence: TGCGCCGCAGCATGGGACAAAGCCCAGCCCCAGCATTTT. It specifies CAAAWDKAQPQHF. The chain carries TRBV5-1 and TRBJ1-5; tentatively, D is TRBD1 (6 bases). Germline V lookup: CDR1 SGHRS, CDR2 YFSETQ. CDR3 size: 13 residues. V shed 10 bases and J shed 7 bases, with 18 bases lying between them.

This chain uses TRBV19 with TRBJ2-7; tentative D call: TRBD2 (6 bases). Germline-derived CDR1 and CDR2 are LNHDA and SQIVND (reference sequence). The CDR3 length is 15 residues. Trimming took 6 bases from V and 3 from J, leaving 18 bases between them. CDR3 sequence (DNA): TGTGCCAGTAGCGAAAGATCCGGGACTTTCTACGAGCAGTACTTC. Amino acid sequence: CASSERSGTFYEQYF. The whole variable domain, remainder taken from reference TRBV19 and TRBJ2-7, is DGGITQSPKYLFRKEGQNVTLSCEQNLNHDAMYWYRQDPGQGLRLIYYSQIVNDFQKGDIAEGYSVSREKKESFPLTVTSAQKNPTAFYLCASSERSGTFYEQYFGPGTRLTVT.

The chain links TRBV30 to TRBJ2-1; TRBD2 matches 8 bases. The junction had 5 bases not matched to a gene; V was cut back by 7 bases and J by 6 bases. Germline CDR1 is GTSNPN and CDR2 is SVGIG (reference sequence). The length of the CDR3 is 12 residues. CDR3 sequence: CAYRREGNEQFF. CDR3 in DNA: TGTGCCTACCGACGGGAGGGCAATGAGCAGTTCTTC.

The genes are TRBV19 and TRBJ2-1; the match to TRBD1 covers 7 bases. The length of the CDR3 is 16 residues. V gave up 7 bases and J gave up 3 bases; unmatched junction bases: 12. CDR1 LNHDA and CDR2 SQIVND come from the germline V gene (reference sequence). CDR3 sequence: CASTPFRGLFYNEQFF. As DNA, the CDR3 is TGTGCCAGTACCCCCTTTAGGGGGCTGTTCTACAATGAGCAGTTCTTC.

The chain has TRBV7-2 and TRBJ2-1; 8 bases line up with TRBD1. The CDR3 loop spans 14 amino acids. The junction had 4 bases not matched to a gene; V was cut back by 5 bases and J by 4 bases. The germline V gene encodes CDR1 SGHTA and CDR2 FQGNSA. CDR3 protein: CASSPRTGYNEQFF. The CDR3 DNA reads as TGTGCCAGCAGCCCTAGGACAGGGTACAATGAGCAGTTCTTC.

J is TRBJ2-1 and V is TRBV27; 14 bases agree with TRBD2. V dropped 8 bases and J dropped 9; count of bases not matched to a gene: 9. Germline V lookup: CDR1 MNHEY, CDR2 SMNVEV (reference sequence). The CDR3 loop spans 15 amino acids. CDR3 sequence: CASHLTSGRAREQFF. CDR3 DNA: TGTGCCAGCCACCTGACTAGCGGGAGGGCCCGTGAGCAGTTCTTC.

V is TRBV5-5 and J is TRBJ1-2, with 7 bases fitting TRBD1. The CDR3 has 17 amino acids. V was clipped by 0 bases and J by 2 bases; unmatched bases: 10. Germline V CDR1 and CDR2: SGHKS, YYEKEE (reference sequence). This CDR3 is CASSLDHTGQMNYGYTF. In DNA, the CDR3 is TGTGCCAGCAGCTTGGATCACACGGGACAGATGAACTATGGCTACACCTTC.

V usage is TRBV5-4 and J usage is TRBJ2-1; 8 nucleotides agree with TRBD2. After removal of 7 bases from V and 3 bases from J, the junction contained 6 bases not matched to a gene. The CDR3 contains 14 residues. Germline assignment: CDR1 SGHNT and CDR2 YYREEE (reference sequence). The CDR3 nucleotides read TGTGCCAGCTCCCGGAGCGGGAGCTACAATGAGCAGTTCTTC. It translates to CASSRSGSYNEQFF.

The chain combines TRBV9 with TRBJ2-3; 7 bases line up with TRBD2. The germline V gene encodes CDR1 SGDLS and CDR2 YYNGEE. V gave up 5 bases and J gave up 5 bases; unmatched junction bases: 8. The CDR3 is made up of 14 amino acids. The CDR3 DNA is TGTGCCAGCAGTCGGGGGGTCGGTCGAGATACGCAGTATTTT. It codes for CASSRGVGRDTQYF. The complete variable domain, with remaining parts taken from reference TRBV9 and TRBJ2-3, reads DSGVTQTPKHLITATGQRVTLRCSPRSGDLSVYWYQQSLDQGLQFLIQYYNGEERAKGNILERFSAQQFPDLHSELNLSSLELGDSALYFCASSRGVGRDTQYFGPGTRLTVL.